The source of this T cell receptor beta chain is a study of regulatory T cells in long-lasting Graves disease (dated by TCRdb to 2020 to 2023). Context from the whole study: Persistent Graves' disease meant more than 5 years of antithyroid drug treatment with TSH receptor autoantibodies that stayed positive. Patients with persistent Graves' disease were compared with patients with newly diagnosed Graves' disease using TCR sequencing and RNA sequencing of peripheral blood. The study was conducted in China and was registered as a clinical trial. TCR sequencing covered around 13 persistent and 20 or so newly diagnosed Graves' disease patients, 33 samples in total. Antithyroid drugs had been taken for approximately 10 years on average by persistent Graves' disease patients in the clinical cohort.

The meaning of the sample's time point label: persistent/refractory GD, antithyroid drugs over 5 years with positive TRAb. For both TCR sequencing and RNA sequencing, RNA was extracted from PBMCs using TRIzol. The diagnosis of Graves' disease followed American Thyroid Association guidelines. Patients were recruited from an endocrinology department in Xi'an, China. Each patient gave around 9 milliliters of peripheral blood, collected in an EDTA anticoagulant tube. PBMCs were isolated by Ficoll Paque Plus density gradient separation without further T cell sorting. An Agilent 2100 Bioanalyzer and agarose gel were used to check RNA quality, and a NanoDrop 2000 was used to measure RNA concentration. With regard to this clonotype: No antigen is known for it. Per-base qualities were not stored, and no clone one base away is much larger.

Summary of the overall study and its limitations: The small sample size was acknowledged by the authors as a limitation that may reduce accuracy. More public clonotypes were shared among persistent patients (under 3,000) than among newly diagnosed patients (roughly 1,000). Peripheral blood alone was examined, since thyroid tissue, which constituted the primary lesion, could not be accessed. Sequencing and analysis were restricted to the TCR beta chain. Compared with newly diagnosed patients, persistent Graves' disease patients had lower TCR Shannon entropy and fewer highly expanded clones, which suggests clonal expansion.

The library was prepared using multiplex PCR. Sequencing used an Illumina HiSeq 4000. TCR beta libraries were built with iRepertoire HTBI primers and Arm-PCR amplification of CDR3 regions. Gel purification was performed on PCR products prior to sequencing. The authors' pipeline ran thus. Gene usage analysis of CDR3 amino acid clonotypes relied on the roughly 64 TRBV and 14 TRBJ segments identified across samples. COPE and FqMerger were used to merge the filtered high-quality paired reads into contigs. BLAST was used to align contigs to the IMGT TRBV, TRBD and TRBJ reference genes, and CDR3 was defined following IMGT. Any clonotype with a frequency above 0.1% was classified as a highly expanded clone. Shannon entropy was used to measure repertoire diversity, and the Gini coefficient was used to measure V-J evenness. Public clonotypes were defined as clonotypes shared by more than one individual. In TCRdb, the public reads were trimmed at Q25 with fastp and aligned with MiXCR, with productive beta chains retained. Every entry covers one CDR3 protein and lists the most common genes and DNA from its rows. TCRdb, not the original authors, processed these V and J calls. Within this sample are some 430,000 distinct CDR3 sequences, with roughly 21% of them counted one time only. 7.1% of the sample lies in the top ten.

Specimen: peripheral blood mononuclear cells (PBMCs), collected when the disease was refractory, from a patient treated with antithyroid drugs. The clonotype comes from a female donor with Graves disease.

CDR3 protein: CASSYGRRVVHEQYF. The DNA is TGTGCCAGCAGTTACGGGCGCAGGGTAGTCCACGAGCAGTACTTC. The V gene is TRBV6-5 and the J gene is TRBJ2-7, and perhaps TRBD1 as D gene, on 5 matching bases. Trimming takes 2 bases from V and 5 bases from J, and the germline ends sit 16 bases apart. Including cysteine and phenylalanine, the CDR3 has 15 amino acids. The sequence is cut down to CDR3 DNA, 45 bases in frame from base 1. CDR1 and CDR2 were assigned from the germline V gene as MNHEY and SVGAGI.